This passage covers 9 T cell receptor beta chains from one sample sequenced in a study of T cell changes during pregnancy in multiple sclerosis. Using immunoSEQ multiplex PCR, the repertoire was profiled, and TCRdb retains in-frame clones only, with some absent. Altogether 50,000 or so clones are present, approximately 94% being singletons, with the ten largest covering just under 0.6%. The sample in question was CD4+ T cells from peripheral blood mononuclear cells, obtained in the second trimester of pregnancy. These receptors were taken from a female donor with multiple sclerosis, enrolled in a pregnancy study.

V is TRBV27 and J is TRBJ2-7; 9 nucleotides align to TRBD1. Germline V gives CDR1 MNHEY, CDR2 SMNVEV (reference sequence). The junction had 7 bases not matched to a gene; V was cut back by 8 bases and J by 2 bases. The CDR3 is 14 amino acids. As DNA, the CDR3 is TGTGCCAGCGGGTTGGGACAGGGCACCTACGAGCAGTACTTC. Amino acid sequence: CASGLGQGTYEQYF.

The chain recombines TRBV21-1 with TRBJ2-3; TRBD1 is the table's D call and was not checked against the DNA. TRBV21-1 is noted as a pseudogene. The CDR3 runs 18 residues. CDR3 sequence (DNA): TGTGCCAGCAGCAAAGAGTTTCCAGGGGTTGGCGGCACAGATACGCAGTATTTT. Amino acids: CASSKEFPGVGGTDTQYF.

This clone was detected a few times. V usage is TRBV5-5 and J usage is TRBJ1-2, with D unresolved. CDR1 and CDR2 from the germline V gene are SGHKS and YYEKEE (reference sequence). With 3 bases removed from V and 1 base from J, the gap between germline ends came to 13 bases. This CDR3 is built from 15 residues. DNA for the CDR3: TGTGCCAGCAGCTCGAGGGCTTCGAATAACTATGGCTACACCTTC. It codes for CASSSRASNNYGYTF. The variable domain in full, with the rest retrieved from reference TRBV5-5 and TRBJ1-2, is DAGVTQSPTHLIKTRGQQVTLRCSPISGHKSVSWYQQVLGQGPQFIFQYYEKEERGRGNFPDRFSARQFPNYSSELNVNALLLGDSALYLCASSSRASNNYGYTFGSGTRLTVV.

This sequence joins TRBV5-6 and TRBJ2-5; D possibly corresponds to TRBD2 (5 bases). The CDR3 consists of 17 residues. Per the germline V gene, CDR1 is SGHDT and CDR2 is YYEEEE. V was trimmed by 0 bases and J by 5 bases, leaving 20 bases between them. CDR3 bases: TGTGCCAGCAGCTTGGTGACACTAGGGATCGGACGGGAGACCCAGTACTTC. This encodes CASSLVTLGIGRETQYF.

CDR3 DNA sequence: TGTGCCAGTAGCATGACAGGGGGATTTGGCTACACCTTC. Its protein is CASSMTGGFGYTF. The chain combines TRBV19 with TRBJ1-2; TRBD1 agrees at 9 bases. Germline assignment: CDR1 LNHDA and CDR2 SQIVND (reference sequence). This CDR3 region has 13 residues. V lost 6 bases and J lost 7; bases outside the gene matches: 6.

The chain joins TRBV5-1 to TRBJ1-6; 8 bases map to TRBD1. The CDR3 length is 17 residues. The germline CDR1 and CDR2 sequences are SGHRS and YFSETQ. V gave up 4 bases and J gave up 0 bases; unmatched junction bases: 6. The CDR3 bases are TGCGCCAGCAGCGGGCGGACAGGGAGCTCCTATAATTCACCCCTCCACTTT. Protein sequence: CASSGRTGSSYNSPLHF.

V and J are TRBV2 and TRBJ1-6; D is uncertain. V was shortened by 6 bases and J by 5 bases, with 14 bases between the two germline ends. The CDR3 extends over 15 amino acids. Germline assignment: CDR1 SNHLY and CDR2 FYNNEI. CDR3 residues: CASRIEGLDNSPLHF. CDR3 in DNA: TGTGCCAGCAGGATCGAGGGCTTGGATAATTCACCCCTCCACTTT.

The chain has TRBV5-6 and TRBJ2-7; 8 nucleotides agree with TRBD1. CDR1 is SGHDT and CDR2 is YYEEEE in the germline V gene. The V and J ends lost 4 bases and 12 bases, in that order; junction bases with no gene match: 12. The CDR3 consists of 13 residues. The CDR3 reads CASSSRDRSQGYF. As DNA, the CDR3 is TGTGCCAGCAGCAGCCGGGACAGGAGCCAGGGGTACTTC.

The chain joins TRBV9 to TRBJ2-5; weak D call: TRBD2 (7 bases). This CDR3 contains 15 residues. Trimming shortened V by 2 bases and J by 3 bases, and 14 bases separated the two germline ends. From germline, CDR1 is SGDLS and CDR2 YYNGEE. The CDR3 DNA sequence: TGTGCCAGCAGCGTGGGGGGGCCCTACGAAGAGACCCAGTACTTC. Translation: CASSVGGPYEETQYF. Using reference TRBV9 and TRBJ2-5 for the parts outside the CDR3, the full variable domain is DSGVTQTPKHLITATGQRVTLRCSPRSGDLSVYWYQQSLDQGLQFLIQYYNGEERAKGNILERFSAQQFPDLHSELNLSSLELGDSALYFCASSVGGPYEETQYFGPGTRLLVL.